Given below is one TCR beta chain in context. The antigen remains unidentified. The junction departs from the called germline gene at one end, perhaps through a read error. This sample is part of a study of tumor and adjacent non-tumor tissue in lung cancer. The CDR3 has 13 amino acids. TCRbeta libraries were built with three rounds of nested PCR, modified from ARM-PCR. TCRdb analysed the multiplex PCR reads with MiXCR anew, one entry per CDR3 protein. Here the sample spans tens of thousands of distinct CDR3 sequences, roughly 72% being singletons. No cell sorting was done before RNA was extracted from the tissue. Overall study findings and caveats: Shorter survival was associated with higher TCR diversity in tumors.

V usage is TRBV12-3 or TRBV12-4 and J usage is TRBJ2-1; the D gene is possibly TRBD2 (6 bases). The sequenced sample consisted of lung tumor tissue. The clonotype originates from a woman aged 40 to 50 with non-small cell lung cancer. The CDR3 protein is CASRQGRIYEEFF. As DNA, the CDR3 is TGTGCCAGCAGGCAAGGGAGGATTTATGAGGAGTTCTTC.